Below are 7 T cell receptor beta chains sequenced from a single sample in a study of T cell repertoires in cytomegalovirus infection. Using its own MiXCR run on the reads, TCRdb lists one record per CDR3 protein. The sample holds roughly 860,000 distinct CDR3 sequences, around a third seen once. The antigens these receptors bind are not known. The sequencing here drew on cultured CD8+ T cells from PBMCs, taken from culture after CMV antigen stimulation. All receptors derive from a human donor in good health (CMV status not recorded). Some clones in this sample may be carry-over from other donors' samples.

The chain uses TRBV5-6 and TRBJ2-7, with 8 bases matching TRBD2. The V and J ends lost 0 bases and 2 bases, in that order; junction bases with no gene match: 4. The CDR3 sequence is 15 residues long. Looked up from germline, CDR1 is SGHDT and CDR2 is YYEEEE. The CDR3 is CASSLGRLAPYEQYV. The CDR3 DNA reads as TGTGCCAGCAGCTTGGGACGACTAGCGCCCTACGAGCAGTACGTC.

This clonotype turned up a few times. CDR3 amino acids: CASSLSRTSGGEQYV. The CDR3 nucleotides are TGTGCCAGCAGTTTATCTCGGACTAGCGGGGGCGAGCAGTACGTC. The chain links TRBV27 to TRBJ2-7; TRBD2 aligns across 13 bases. Germline lookup yields CDR1 MNHEY and CDR2 SMNVEV (reference sequence). V gave up 0 bases and J gave up 6 bases; unmatched junction bases: 2. CDR3 length: 15 residues.

This clonotype has a count of ten or more. The chain has TRBV7-9 and TRBJ2-7; the D is unclear. This CDR3 comprises 15 residues. Trimming shortened V by 5 bases and J by 1 base, and 15 bases separated the two germline ends. CDR1 SEHNR and CDR2 FQNEAQ come from the germline V gene (reference sequence). The CDR3 DNA reads TGTGCCAGCAGCGCAGCCGGGTCAATTTCCTACGAGCAGTACTTC. Translation: CASSAAGSISYEQYF.

This clonotype turned up a few times. V is TRBV2 and J is TRBJ1-5, with TRBD1 matching over 10 bases. V was pared by 5 bases and J by 0 bases, with 13 bases of the junction left unmatched. The V gene's germline CDR1 is SNHLY and CDR2 FYNNEI. This CDR3 is built from 19 residues. DNA of the CDR3: TGTGCCAGCAGTACTGACCGGGACAGGGGACAGTATAGCAATCAGCCCCAGCATTTT. This gives the protein CASSTDRDRGQYSNQPQHF.

Ten or more counts support this clonotype. The V and J genes are TRBV7-2 and TRBJ2-3; a possible D gene is TRBD2 (5 bases). V was clipped by 6 bases and J by 4 bases, with 14 bases between them. Germline loops: CDR1 SGHTA, CDR2 FQGNSA. This CDR3 spans 14 amino acids. CDR3 in amino acids: CASSVRGQADTQYF. As DNA, the CDR3 is TGTGCCAGCAGTGTTCGAGGGCAGGCAGATACGCAGTATTTT.

Only a few counts were recorded for this clonotype. This chain links TRBV11-2 with TRBJ2-7; 7 bases match TRBD1. V shed 2 bases and J 6 bases; nucleotides not matched to a gene: 4. The CDR3 sequence is 13 residues long. Germline CDR1 SGHAT, CDR2 FQNNGV. The CDR3 bases are TGTGCCAGCAGCTTATTACAGGGGAGCGAGCAGTACGTC. It translates to CASSLLQGSEQYV.

This clonotype was counted a few times. This rearrangement joins TRBV7-9 to TRBJ2-1; 9 bases match TRBD1. After removal of 4 bases from V and 2 bases from J, the junction contained 12 bases not matched to a gene. Germline V lookup: CDR1 SEHNR, CDR2 FQNEAQ (reference sequence). The CDR3 runs to 18 residues. This CDR3 reads CASSSIRTGANPYNEQFF. CDR3 DNA sequence: TGTGCCAGCAGCTCAATCCGGACAGGGGCGAATCCCTACAATGAGCAGTTCTTC.